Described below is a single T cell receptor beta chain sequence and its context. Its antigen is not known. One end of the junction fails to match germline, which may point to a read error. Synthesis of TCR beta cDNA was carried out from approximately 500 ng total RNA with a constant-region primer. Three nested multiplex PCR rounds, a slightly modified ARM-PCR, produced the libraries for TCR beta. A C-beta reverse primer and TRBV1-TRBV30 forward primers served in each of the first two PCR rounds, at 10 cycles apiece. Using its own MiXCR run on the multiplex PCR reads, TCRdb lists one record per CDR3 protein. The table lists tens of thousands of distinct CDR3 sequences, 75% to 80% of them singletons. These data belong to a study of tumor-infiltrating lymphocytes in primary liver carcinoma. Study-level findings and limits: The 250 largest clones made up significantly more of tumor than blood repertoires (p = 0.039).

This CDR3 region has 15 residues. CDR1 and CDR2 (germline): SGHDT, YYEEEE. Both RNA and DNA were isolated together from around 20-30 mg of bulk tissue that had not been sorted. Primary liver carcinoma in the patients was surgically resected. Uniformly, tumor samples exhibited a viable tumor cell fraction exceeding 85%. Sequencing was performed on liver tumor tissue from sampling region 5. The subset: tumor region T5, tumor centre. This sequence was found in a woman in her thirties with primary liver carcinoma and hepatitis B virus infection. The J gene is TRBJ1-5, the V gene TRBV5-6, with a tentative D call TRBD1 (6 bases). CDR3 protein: CAGSIWTASRQPQHF. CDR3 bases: TGTGCCGGCAGCATATGGACAGCCTCCCGGCAGCCCCAGCATTTC.